This TCR beta chain was recorded in a study of blood T cells in healthy people across ages. Study-level findings and limits: The study could not conclusively compare naive and antigen-experienced cells, given its unsorted PBMCs.

It was with a sample-barcoded 5' primer and a J-beta primer mix that a second PCR of about 6 to 12 cycles was run. TCRdb re-analysed the 5' RACE reads in MiXCR, keeping a single row per CDR3 protein. Of some 800,000 distinct CDR3 sequences in the sample, around a quarter were seen once. Per germline, CDR1 DFQATT and CDR2 SNEGSKA (reference sequence). Trimming cost V 4 bases and J 0 bases, with 22 bases left between them. This CDR3 is built from 17 residues. For this clonotype: What it binds is not known.

These same data were also listed under a study on T cells of mothers and their children.

This TCR was sampled from a boy under 18 in good health. This chain uses TRBV20-1 with TRBJ2-7; tentatively, D is TRBD2 (7 bases). The specimen sequenced was blood. Here the CDR3 reads CSATIGGGLLLSYEQYF. The CDR3 nucleotides read TGCAGTGCTACGATAGGGGGGGGACTCCTACTCTCCTACGAGCAGTACTTC.